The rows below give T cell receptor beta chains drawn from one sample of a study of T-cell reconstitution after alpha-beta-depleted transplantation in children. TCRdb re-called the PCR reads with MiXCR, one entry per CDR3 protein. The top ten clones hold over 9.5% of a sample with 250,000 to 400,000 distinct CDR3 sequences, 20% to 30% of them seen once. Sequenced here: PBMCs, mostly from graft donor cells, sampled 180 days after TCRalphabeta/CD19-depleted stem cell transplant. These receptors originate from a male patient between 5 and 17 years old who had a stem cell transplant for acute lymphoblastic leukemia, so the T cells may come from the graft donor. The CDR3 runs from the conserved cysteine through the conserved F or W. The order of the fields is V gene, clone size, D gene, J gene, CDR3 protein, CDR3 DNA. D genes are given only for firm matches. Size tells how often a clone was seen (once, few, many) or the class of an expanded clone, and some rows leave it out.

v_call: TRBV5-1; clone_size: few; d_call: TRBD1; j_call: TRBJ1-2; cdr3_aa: CASSRIMTGLYGYTF; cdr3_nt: TGCGCCAGCAGCCGTATAATGACAGGGCTCTATGGCTACACCTTC
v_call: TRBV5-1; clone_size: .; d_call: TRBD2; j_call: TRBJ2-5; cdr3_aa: CASSLTLADIFQETQYF; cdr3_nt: TGCGCCAGCAGCTTGACCCTAGCGGATATATTCCAAGAGACCCAGTACTTC
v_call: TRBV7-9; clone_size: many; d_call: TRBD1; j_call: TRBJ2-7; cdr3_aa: CASSRDRVEQYF; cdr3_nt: TGTGCCAGCAGCAGGGACAGAGTTGAGCAGTACTTC
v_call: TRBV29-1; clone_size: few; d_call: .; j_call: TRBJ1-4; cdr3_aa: CSVVPGSNEKLFF; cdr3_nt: TGCAGCGTTGTTCCAGGAAGTAATGAAAAACTGTTTTTT
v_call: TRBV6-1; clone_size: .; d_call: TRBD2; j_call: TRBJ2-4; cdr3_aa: CASSLAGGSKNIQYF; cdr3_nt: TGTGCCAGCAGTCTAGCGGGAGGATCCAAAAACATTCAGTACTTC
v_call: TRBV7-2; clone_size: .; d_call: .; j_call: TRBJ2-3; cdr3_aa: CASSLGKPRTDTQYF; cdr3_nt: TGTGCCAGCAGCCTAGGGAAGCCCCGCACAGATACGCAGTATTTT
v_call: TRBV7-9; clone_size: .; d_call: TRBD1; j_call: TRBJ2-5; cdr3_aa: CASSLGTGNQETQYF; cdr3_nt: TGTGCCAGCAGCTTAGGGACAGGTAACCAAGAGACCCAGTACTTC
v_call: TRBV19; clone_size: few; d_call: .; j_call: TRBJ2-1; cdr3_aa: CASGTQRREQFF; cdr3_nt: TGTGCCAGTGGGACACAACGGCGTGAGCAGTTCTTC
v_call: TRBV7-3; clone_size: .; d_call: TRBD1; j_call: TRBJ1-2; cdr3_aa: CASSLRRTGTGENGYTF; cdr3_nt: TGTGCCAGCAGCTTACGAAGGACAGGGACGGGGGAAAATGGCTACACCTTC
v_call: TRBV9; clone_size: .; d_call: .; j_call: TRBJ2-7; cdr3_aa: CASSVAGVPYEQYF; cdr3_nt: TGTGCCAGCAGCGTAGCCGGGGTTCCCTACGAGCAGTACTTC
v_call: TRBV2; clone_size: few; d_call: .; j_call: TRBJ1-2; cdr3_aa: CASPTVNYGYTF; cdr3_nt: TGTGCCAGCCCGACAGTTAACTATGGCTACACCTTC
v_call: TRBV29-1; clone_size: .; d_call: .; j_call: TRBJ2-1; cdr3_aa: CSVEGSYNEQFF; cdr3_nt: TGCAGCGTTGAAGGTTCCTACAATGAGCAGTTCTTC
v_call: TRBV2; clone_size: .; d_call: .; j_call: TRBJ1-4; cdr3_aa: CASLVRGKLFF; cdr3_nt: TGTGCCAGCTTAGTCAGAGGAAAACTGTTTTTT
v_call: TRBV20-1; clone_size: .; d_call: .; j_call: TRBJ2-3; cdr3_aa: CSALNSFLSTDTQYF; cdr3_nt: TGCAGTGCCCTAAACTCCTTTTTGAGCACAGATACGCAGTATTTT
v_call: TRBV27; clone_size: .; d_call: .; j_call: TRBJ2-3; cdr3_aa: CASSLRRMQGDTQYF; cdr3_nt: TGTGCCAGCAGTTTACGGCGGATGCAGGGGGATACGCAGTATTTT
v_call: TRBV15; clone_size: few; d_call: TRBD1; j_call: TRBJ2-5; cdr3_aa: CATSRDPDRVETQYF; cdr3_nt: TGTGCCACCAGCAGAGACCCGGACAGGGTAGAGACCCAGTACTTC
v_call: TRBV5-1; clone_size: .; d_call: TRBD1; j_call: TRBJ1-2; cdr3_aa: CASSLRTGGDHGYTF; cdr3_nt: TGCGCCAGCAGCCTAAGGACAGGGGGAGATCATGGCTACACCTTC
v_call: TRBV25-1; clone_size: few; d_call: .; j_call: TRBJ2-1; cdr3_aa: CASSAPSRGLSSYNEQFF; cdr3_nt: TGTGCCAGCAGTGCCCCCTCCAGGGGCCTTAGCTCCTACAATGAGCAGTTCTTC
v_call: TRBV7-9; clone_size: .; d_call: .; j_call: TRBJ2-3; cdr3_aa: CASSLAGGRPKDTQYF; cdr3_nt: TGTGCCAGCAGCTTAGCAGGAGGGAGACCTAAGGATACGCAGTATTTT
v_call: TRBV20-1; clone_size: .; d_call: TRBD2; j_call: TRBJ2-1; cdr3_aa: CSARERARLAGGGEQFF; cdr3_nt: TGCAGTGCTAGAGAGAGGGCCCGACTAGCGGGAGGGGGTGAGCAGTTCTTC
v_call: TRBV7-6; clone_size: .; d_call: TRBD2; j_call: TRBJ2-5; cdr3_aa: CASSLRSGPGLAGQETQYF; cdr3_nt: TGTGCCAGCAGCTTAAGGTCAGGGCCCGGCCTAGCGGGGCAAGAGACCCAGTACTTC
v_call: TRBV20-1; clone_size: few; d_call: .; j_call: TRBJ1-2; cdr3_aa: CSAVRREGLYGYTF; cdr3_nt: TGCAGTGCCGTTCGGAGGGAAGGCCTCTATGGCTACACCTTC
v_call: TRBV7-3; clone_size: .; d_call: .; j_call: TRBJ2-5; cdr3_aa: CASSLQGQETQYF; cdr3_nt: TGTGCCAGCAGCTTACAGGGGCAAGAGACCCAGTACTTC
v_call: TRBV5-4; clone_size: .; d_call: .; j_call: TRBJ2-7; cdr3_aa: CASSFHNRKSYEQYF; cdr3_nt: TGTGCCAGCAGCTTCCATAACAGGAAATCCTACGAGCAGTACTTC
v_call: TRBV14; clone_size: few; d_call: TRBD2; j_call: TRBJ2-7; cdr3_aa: CASSPRATSRYEQYF; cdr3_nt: TGTGCCAGCAGCCCGAGGGCGACTAGCAGATACGAGCAGTACTTC
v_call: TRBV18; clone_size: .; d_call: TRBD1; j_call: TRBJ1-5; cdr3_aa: CASSSDRGRNQPQHF; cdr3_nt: TGTGCCAGCTCGTCGGACAGGGGTAGAAATCAGCCCCAGCATTTT
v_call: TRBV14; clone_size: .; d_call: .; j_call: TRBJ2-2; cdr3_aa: CASSPRGNGELFF; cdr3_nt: TGTGCCAGCAGCCCCCGAGGCAATGGGGAGCTGTTTTTT
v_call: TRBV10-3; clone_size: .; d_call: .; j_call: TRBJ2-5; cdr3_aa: CAISAGGGETQYF; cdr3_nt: TGTGCCATCAGTGCGGGGGGCGGTGAGACCCAGTACTTC
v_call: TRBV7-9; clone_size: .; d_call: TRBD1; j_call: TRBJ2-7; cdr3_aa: CASSLARRTGGTYEQYF; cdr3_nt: TGTGCCAGCAGCTTAGCTCGGCGAACAGGGGGGACCTACGAGCAGTACTTC
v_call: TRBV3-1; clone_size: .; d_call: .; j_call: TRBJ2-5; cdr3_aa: CASSSQLAFQETQYF; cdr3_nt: TGTGCCAGCAGCAGCCAACTAGCTTTCCAAGAGACCCAGTACTTC
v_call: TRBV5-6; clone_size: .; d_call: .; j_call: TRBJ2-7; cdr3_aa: CASSWGKVAGTEQYF; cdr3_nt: TGTGCCAGCAGCTGGGGAAAGGTGGCGGGGACCGAGCAGTACTTC
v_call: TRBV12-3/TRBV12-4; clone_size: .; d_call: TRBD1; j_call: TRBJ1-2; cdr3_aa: CASSLIGGVYGYTF; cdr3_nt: TGTGCCAGCAGTTTGATAGGGGGCGTTTATGGCTACACCTTC
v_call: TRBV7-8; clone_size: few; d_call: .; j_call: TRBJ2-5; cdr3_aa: CASSFDRKETQYF; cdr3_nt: TGTGCCAGCAGCTTTGACAGGAAAGAGACCCAGTACTTC
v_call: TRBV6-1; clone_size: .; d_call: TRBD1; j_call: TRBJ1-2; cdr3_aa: CASAPERRGGSYGYTF; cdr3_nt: TGTGCCAGCGCCCCAGAGAGGCGAGGGGGCAGCTATGGCTACACCTTC
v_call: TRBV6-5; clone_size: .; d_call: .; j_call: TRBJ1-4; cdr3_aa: CASSWGYRPTNEKLFF; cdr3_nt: TGTGCCAGCAGTTGGGGATACAGGCCAACTAATGAAAAACTGTTTTTT
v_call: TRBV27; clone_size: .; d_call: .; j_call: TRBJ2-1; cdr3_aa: CASSFKGPGGTEQFF; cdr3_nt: TGTGCCAGCAGTTTTAAAGGGCCAGGGGGGACTGAGCAGTTCTTC
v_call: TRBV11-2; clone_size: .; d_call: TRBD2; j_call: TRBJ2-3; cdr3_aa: CASTQLAGGPTDTQYF; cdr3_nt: TGTGCCAGCACCCAACTAGCGGGAGGACCCACAGATACGCAGTATTTT